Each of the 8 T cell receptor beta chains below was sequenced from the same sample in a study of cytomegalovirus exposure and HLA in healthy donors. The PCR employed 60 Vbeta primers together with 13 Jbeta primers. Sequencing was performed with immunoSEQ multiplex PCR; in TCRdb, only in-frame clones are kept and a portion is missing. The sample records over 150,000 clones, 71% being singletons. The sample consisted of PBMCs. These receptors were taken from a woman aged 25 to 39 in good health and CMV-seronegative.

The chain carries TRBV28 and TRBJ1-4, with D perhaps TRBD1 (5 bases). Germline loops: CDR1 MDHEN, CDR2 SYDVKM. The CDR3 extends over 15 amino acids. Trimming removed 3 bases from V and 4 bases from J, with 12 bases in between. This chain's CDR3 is CASSFGGVINEKLFF. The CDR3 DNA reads TGTGCCAGCAGTTTTGGGGGGGTGATTAATGAAAAACTGTTTTTT.

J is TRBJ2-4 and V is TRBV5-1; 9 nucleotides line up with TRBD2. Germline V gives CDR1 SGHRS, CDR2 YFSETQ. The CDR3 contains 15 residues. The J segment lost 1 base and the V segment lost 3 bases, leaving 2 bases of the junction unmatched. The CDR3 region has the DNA TGCGCCAGCAGCTCGAGCGGGGGGGCCAAAAACATTCAGTACTTC. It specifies CASSSSGGAKNIQYF.

CDR3 loop: CSVEGTSGGTYEQYF. CDR3 coding DNA: TGCAGCGTTGAAGGGACTAGCGGGGGCACCTACGAGCAGTACTTC. The chain uses TRBV29-1 and TRBJ2-7; 13 nucleotides align to TRBD2. CDR1 and CDR2 from the germline V gene are SQVTM and ANQGSEA. Unmatched junction bases numbered 2, after V lost 1 base and J lost 2 bases. The CDR3 runs 15 residues.

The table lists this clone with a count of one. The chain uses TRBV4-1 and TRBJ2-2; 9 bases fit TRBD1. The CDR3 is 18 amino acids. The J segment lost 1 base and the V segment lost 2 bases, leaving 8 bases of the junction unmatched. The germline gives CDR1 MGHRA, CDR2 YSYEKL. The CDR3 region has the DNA TGCGCCAGCAGCCAATCCCGGGACAGGGTAATGAACACCGGGGAGCTGTTTTTT. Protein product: CASSQSRDRVMNTGELFF.

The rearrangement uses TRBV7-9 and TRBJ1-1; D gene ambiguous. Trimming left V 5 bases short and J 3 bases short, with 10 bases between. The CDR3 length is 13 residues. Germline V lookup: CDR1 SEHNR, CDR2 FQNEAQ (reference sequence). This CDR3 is CASSPDTYTEAFF. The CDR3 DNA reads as TGTGCCAGCAGCCCCGACACCTACACTGAAGCTTTCTTT.

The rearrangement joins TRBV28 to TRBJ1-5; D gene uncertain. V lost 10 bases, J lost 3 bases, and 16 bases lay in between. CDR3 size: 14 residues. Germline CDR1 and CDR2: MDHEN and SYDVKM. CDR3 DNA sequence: TGTGCCATGCAATCGGGTCAGACCAATCAGCCCCAGCATTTT. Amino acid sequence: CAMQSGQTNQPQHF. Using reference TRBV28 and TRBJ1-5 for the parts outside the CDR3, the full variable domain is DVKVTQSSRYLVKRTGEKVFLECVQDMDHENMFWYRQDPGLGLRLIYFSYDVKMKEKGDIPEGYSVSREKKERFSLILESASTNQTSMYLCAMQSGQTNQPQHFGDGTRLSIL.

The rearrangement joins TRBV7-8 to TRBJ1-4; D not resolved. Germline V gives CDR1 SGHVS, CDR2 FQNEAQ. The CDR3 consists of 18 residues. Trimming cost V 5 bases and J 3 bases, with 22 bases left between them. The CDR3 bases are TGTGCCAGCAGCGTAAAGAACTATTCGCCGCGGTCTAATGAAAAACTGTTTTTT. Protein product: CASSVKNYSPRSNEKLFF.

CDR3 DNA: TGTGCCAGCAGCTTAGCCAACGGCTATGGCTACACCTTC. This encodes CASSLANGYGYTF. The chain recombines TRBV7-3 with TRBJ1-2; D not resolved. CDR1 and CDR2 from the germline V gene are SGHTA and FQGTGA. With 2 bases removed from V and 4 bases from J, the gap between germline ends came to 8 bases. This CDR3 region has 13 residues.